Sequencing of this T cell receptor beta chain was carried out in a study of graft-versus-host responses after intestinal transplantation. Study-level background: Transplant types were multivisceral, liver-intestinal, or isolated intestinal. Uniformly, recipients were administered anti-thymocyte globulin induction with subsequent tacrolimus and steroids for three to four years.

General observations from the study: GvH clones appeared in recipient marrow, some first in ileum or blood.

Sequenced by immunoSEQ multiplex PCR; TCRdb stores in-frame clones only, minus some. The profile shows about 130,000 clones, more than 90% of them singletons. The CDR3 is made up of 16 amino acids. V dropped 0 bases and J dropped 6 bases, with 13 bases sitting between them. From germline, CDR1 is SGHDT and CDR2 YYEEEE. A word on this clone: The antigen remains undetermined.

The origin of this receptor is a human donor who received an intestinal transplant. The specimen was unstimulated CD4+ T cells sorted from spleen or lymph node cells, collected before intestinal transplant. The chain has TRBV5-6 and TRBJ1-6; possible D gene TRBD1, 5 bases. In DNA, the CDR3 is TGTGCCAGCAGCTTGGCAGGGCCGGGGAGTAATTCACCCCTCCACTTT. This encodes CASSLAGPGSNSPLHF.